This TCR beta chain was recorded in a study (dated by TCRdb to about 2016). At the junction V is shortened by 6 bases and J by 3 bases; bases outside the gene matches: 12. The CDR3 contains 16 residues, cysteine and phenylalanine counted. The retained sequence is limited to the CDR3, 48 bases, with the frame set at the first base. The germline V gene (reference sequence) sets CDR1 to SEHNR and CDR2 to FQNEAQ. Worth noting for this clonotype: What this receptor recognizes is not known. The record has no base qualities; no much larger clone is one base away.

The protocol used for the library was RT-PCR. The data were produced on an Illumina MiSeq. In-frame beta chains were kept once TCRdb had trimmed the public reads at Q25 with fastp and called clones with MiXCR. Rows are unified per CDR3 protein, each entry keeping the most common DNA and genes. A total of hundreds of thousands of distinct CDR3 sequences appear in this sample, approximately 15% of them only once. 3.6% of the sample comes from the top ten. The receptor's source is a female donor in good health, serving as a healthy control. This sequence uses TRBV7-9 and TRBJ2-5; TRBD2 aligns with 8 central bases. The specimen was memory CD4+ T cells from blood. This receptor has the CDR3 CASRDYLGLDEETQYF. In nucleotides, the sequence is TGTGCCAGCAGAGACTACCTGGGACTAGATGAAGAGACCCAGTACTTC.